Presented here are 19 T cell receptor beta chains from one specimen sequenced in a study of CD8+ T cells in alopecia areata. Sequencing relied on a cDNA template that was reverse transcribed from extracted RNA. Sequencing used immunoSEQ multiplex PCR; TCRdb keeps in-frame clones, though not all of them. The table has over 150,000 clones, roughly three fifths seen once. Treatment described: oral pan-JAK inhibitor, 5-10 mg twice daily. This material consisted of CD4+ T cells sorted from blood, taken at week 4, from a patient treated with tofacitinib. The receptors were sampled from a human donor with alopecia areata.

The chain has TRBV2 and TRBJ1-4; D is possibly TRBD1 (5 bases). The CDR3 length is 13 residues. V was clipped by 7 bases and J by 3 bases, with 9 bases between them. Germline V lookup: CDR1 SNHLY, CDR2 FYNNEI. CDR3 bases: TGTGCCAGCATGGGGGACGCTAATGAAAAACTGTTTTTT. It yields the protein CASMGDANEKLFF.

The chain uses TRBV5-4 and TRBJ2-7; no clear D gene. Germline CDR1 SGHNT, CDR2 YYREEE (reference sequence). CDR3 length: 16 residues. The V end lost 0 bases, the J end lost 3 bases, and 16 bases lay between the germline ends. CDR3: CASSLAPIIGIYEQYF. The CDR3 DNA reads as TGTGCCAGCAGCTTGGCCCCGATCATCGGAATCTACGAGCAGTACTTC.

The V call is TRBV7-2, the J call TRBJ2-4; D is perhaps TRBD2 (5 bases). Trimming cost V 0 bases and J 6 bases, with 12 bases left between them. This CDR3 is 15 amino acids long. Germline V gives CDR1 SGHTA, CDR2 FQGNSA. The CDR3 region is CASSLALVGVNIQYF. The CDR3 region has the DNA TGTGCCAGCAGCTTAGCCCTAGTCGGGGTAAACATTCAGTACTTC. Supplemented by reference TRBV7-2 and TRBJ2-4, the full variable domain reads GAGVSQSPSNKVTEKGKDVELRCDPISGHTALYWYRQSLGQGLEFLIYFQGNSAPDKSGLPSDRFSAERTGGSVSTLTIQRTQQEDSAVYLCASSLALVGVNIQYFGAGTRLSVL.

This clone was observed a handful of times. V is TRBV2 and J is TRBJ2-5; no firm D call. Germline-derived CDR1 and CDR2 are SNHLY and FYNNEI. The CDR3 totals 14 residues. V lost 2 bases to trimming and J lost 1 base, with 8 bases between them. CDR3: CASSERQTQETQYF. CDR3 nucleotides: TGTGCCAGCAGTGAACGGCAGACCCAAGAGACCCAGTACTTC.

This chain uses TRBV29-1 with TRBJ2-3; D ambiguous. V dropped 6 bases and J dropped 2 bases, with 12 bases sitting between them. This CDR3 is built from 13 residues. Germline assignment: CDR1 SQVTM and CDR2 ANQGSEA. The DNA of the CDR3 is TGCAGCGTCCTCCGGGCCTTCACAGATACGCAGTATTTT. Residues: CSVLRAFTDTQYF.

The CDR3 bases are TGTGCCTGGAGTGGGACACCTAATCAGCCCCAGCATTTT. This translates into CAWSGTPNQPQHF. This sequence joins TRBV30 and TRBJ1-5; D perhaps matches TRBD1 (5 bases). The germline V gene has CDR1 GTSNPN and CDR2 SVGIG (reference sequence). Trimming removed 1 base from V and 4 bases from J, with 8 bases in between. The CDR3 is 13 residues long.

The gene calls are TRBV29-1 and TRBJ2-7, with D unresolved. The V gene's germline CDR1 is SQVTM and CDR2 ANQGSEA. Trimming took 2 bases from V and 5 from J, leaving 7 bases between them. The CDR3 runs to 11 residues. For the CDR3, the DNA is TGCAGCGTTGAATCGGTGGACGAGCAGTACTTC. It codes for CSVESVDEQYF.

The chain joins TRBV2 to TRBJ1-5; no definite D call. The germline V gene encodes CDR1 SNHLY and CDR2 FYNNEI. The CDR3 has 15 residues. V was shortened by 6 bases and J by 0 bases, with 12 bases between the two germline ends. The CDR3 spells CASRGGYYSNQPQHF. The CDR3 nucleotides read TGTGCCAGCAGGGGCGGGTATTATAGCAATCAGCCCCAGCATTTT.

Concerning this clone itself: Sequence at one end of the junction differs from germline and may be a read error. Other DNA sequences from this sample encode an identical CDR3 as well. This chain links TRBV30 with TRBJ2-5; a weak D match, TRBD1 (6 bases). Germline lookup yields CDR1 GTSNPN and CDR2 SVGIG (reference sequence). This CDR3 has 11 amino acids. The CDR3 here is CAWTAQETQYF. The CDR3, as DNA: TGTGCTTGGACAGCCCAAGAGACCCAGTACTTC.

DNA for the CDR3: TGTGCCAGCTCACCAACTAGCGGGATACAGTTCTTC. As protein: CASSPTSGIQFF. V is TRBV18 and J is TRBJ2-1; 10 bases agree with TRBD2. The CDR3 sequence is 12 residues long. Per the germline V gene, CDR1 is KGHSH and CDR2 is LQKENI. V lost 2 bases, J lost 13 bases, and 2 bases stayed unmatched.

The chain has TRBV5-1 and TRBJ1-5; D might be TRBD1 (5 bases). Germline values: CDR1 SGHRS, CDR2 YFSETQ. The V and J ends lost 4 bases and 5 bases respectively, with 13 bases between them. The CDR3 is 14 amino acids. The CDR3: CASSLGVGHQPQHF. The CDR3 nucleotides read TGCGCCAGCAGCCTCGGAGTGGGGCATCAGCCCCAGCATTTT.

The chain recombines TRBV5-6 with TRBJ2-3; possibly TRBD1 for D (6 bases). Germline CDR1 and CDR2: SGHDT and YYEEEE. Deletions cut 3 bases from V and 1 base from J, with 12 bases between. The CDR3 runs 15 residues. The CDR3 loop reads CASSSGQLRTDTQYF. In nucleotides, the CDR3 is TGTGCCAGCAGCTCCGGACAGCTACGCACAGATACGCAGTATTTT. The full variable domain, in which reference TRBV5-6 and TRBJ2-3 provide the parts outside the CDR3, is DAGVTQSPTHLIKTRGQQVTLRCSPKSGHDTVSWYQQALGQGPQFIFQYYEEEERQRGNFPDRFSGHQFPNYSSELNVNALLLGDSALYLCASSSGQLRTDTQYFGPGTRLTVL.

The J gene is TRBJ2-1, the V gene TRBV29-1, with D tentatively TRBD1 (6 bases). CDR1 is SQVTM and CDR2 is ANQGSEA in the germline V gene. This CDR3 has 13 residues. CDR3 DNA sequence: TGCAGTGGGTCCCGGGACATTTACAATGAGCAGTTCTTC. Protein sequence: CSGSRDIYNEQFF.

CDR3 sequence (DNA): TGCAGCGTTGCCTCTCGGAGTCAGGGTACTGAAGCTTTCTTT. Translating it yields CSVASRSQGTEAFF. The rearrangement joins TRBV29-1 to TRBJ1-1; a possible D gene is TRBD1 (5 bases). Trimming stripped 4 bases from V and 5 bases from J, with 17 bases between. The germline gives CDR1 SQVTM, CDR2 ANQGSEA. This CDR3 contains 14 residues.

The rearrangement joins TRBV29-1 to TRBJ2-2; a possible D gene is TRBD2 (5 bases). The germline V gene has CDR1 SQVTM and CDR2 ANQGSEA. The CDR3 is made up of 14 amino acids. Trimming removed 5 bases from V and 0 bases from J, with 10 bases in between. CDR3 sequence (DNA): TGCAGCGTTCTGGCTAGCTCGAACACCGGGGAGCTGTTTTTT. Translating it yields CSVLASSNTGELFF.

With respect to this clone: A junction end diverges from the germline sequence, so it may reflect a read error. The chain carries TRBV5-6 and TRBJ2-7; 8 nucleotides align to TRBD1. Germline V gene sequence: CDR1 SGHDT, CDR2 YYEEEE. CDR3 length equals 13 residues. The CDR3 DNA reads TGTGCCAGCAGCGGCTATCAGGGGGCACAGGTCAACTTC. Its protein product is CASSGYQGAQVNF. Together with reference TRBV5-6 and TRBJ2-7, the CDR3 gives the full variable domain: DAGVTQSPTHLIKTRGQQVTLRCSPKSGHDTVSWYQQALGQGPQFIFQYYEEEERQRGNFPDRFSGHQFPNYSSELNVNALLLGDSALYLCASSGYQGAQVNFGPGTRLTVT.

J is TRBJ1-3 and V is TRBV29-1; D is unresolved. V lost 3 bases, J lost 0 bases, and 6 bases lay in between. CDR3 length equals 13 residues. Germline V gives CDR1 SQVTM, CDR2 ANQGSEA. The CDR3 bases are TGCAGCGTTGACCCGGACTCTGGAAACACCATATATTTT. Its protein product is CSVDPDSGNTIYF.

This chain's CDR3 is CASSDRQTSGNTIYF. The CDR3 coding sequence is TGTGCCAGCAGTGACCGACAGACCTCTGGAAACACCATATATTTT. J is TRBJ1-3 and V is TRBV2; possibly TRBD1 for D (5 bases). This CDR3 is 15 amino acids long. The germline V gene encodes CDR1 SNHLY and CDR2 FYNNEI. The V end was cut by 3 bases, the J end by 0 bases, with 9 bases between.

The chain carries TRBV28 and TRBJ2-7; D uncertain. V was pared by 7 bases and J by 4 bases, with 20 bases between. The germline V gene has CDR1 MDHEN and CDR2 SYDVKM. This CDR3 has 15 amino acids. The CDR3 spells CASTSPKGFSYEQYF. The CDR3, as DNA: TGTGCCAGCACCTCCCCGAAGGGTTTCTCATACGAGCAGTACTTC. Variable domain in full (rest from reference TRBV28 and TRBJ2-7): DVKVTQSSRYLVKRTGEKVFLECVQDMDHENMFWYRQDPGLGLRLIYFSYDVKMKEKGDIPEGYSVSREKKERFSLILESASTNQTSMYLCASTSPKGFSYEQYFGPGTRLTVT.